This T cell receptor beta chain appears in the sequencing data of a study of blood T cells in healthy people across ages. PCR was performed a second time for roughly 6 to 12 cycles using a sample-barcoded 5' primer and a J-beta primer mix. The template-switch adaptor was a 5' adaptor with 12 random nucleotides. It tagged each cDNA molecule. Each CDR3 protein gets one entry after TCRdb re-called the 5' RACE reads with MiXCR. The top ten clones hold 22% of a sample with under 950,000 distinct CDR3 sequences, roughly 20% of them seen once. This clonotype appeared many times. The CDR3 extends over 13 amino acids. V was trimmed by 1 base and J by 9 bases, leaving 12 bases between them. Germline CDR1 and CDR2: LGHDT and YNNKEL (reference sequence).

The clonotype was recovered from a man aged 70 or older in good health. What was sequenced was blood. The chain links TRBV3-1 to TRBJ1-2; D may be TRBD1 (5 bases). The CDR3 region has the DNA TGTGCCAGCAGCCAAGTCATCAGGGCTCGCTACACCTTC. As protein: CASSQVIRARYTF.